This T cell receptor beta chain is drawn from a study of identifying expanded T cells in peripheral blood. Trimming removed 1 base at V and 1 base at J, with 7 bases between. This CDR3 is 14 amino acids long. Germline values: CDR1 SGHAT, CDR2 FQNNGV. Note on this clone: Its matching antigen is unknown.

Study results and limitations: Clone count variance between approximately two-week samples rose with total template count.

Sequenced by immunoSEQ multiplex PCR; TCRdb stores in-frame clones only, minus some. Of some 95,000 clones listed, 88% were seen once; the top ten hold under 6.5%. The V gene is TRBV11-2, the J gene TRBJ1-1; D ambiguous. This TCR came from a person aged 18 to 75 in good health. What was sequenced was blood. This CDR3 reads CASSLVFGNTEAFF. The CDR3 coding sequence is TGTGCCAGCAGCTTAGTATTCGGGAACACTGAAGCTTTCTTT.